This T cell receptor beta chain emerged from a study of cytomegalovirus exposure and HLA in healthy donors. Whole-study results and caveats: V- and J-gene trimming of TCR beta was linked (in a later analysis) to a missense DCLRE1C variant.

This clone appeared a single time. Antigen unknown. V lost 5 bases and J lost 6, with 14 bases in between. CDR3 length: 13 residues. Germline V CDR1 and CDR2: GTSNPN, SVGIG (reference sequence). Vbeta (60) and Jbeta (13) primers were used in the PCR. The data were produced by immunoSEQ multiplex PCR, yet TCRdb's version contains in-frame clones alone and is incomplete. The sample yields 150,000 or so clones, 82% seen once. The sequenced sample was PBMCs. V is TRBV30 and J is TRBJ1-5; possibly TRBD1 for D (6 bases). The clonotype originates from a man aged 30 to 45 in good health and CMV-seropositive. CDR3 sequence (DNA): TGTGCCTGGTCCTCAGGGGCAACTCAGCCCCAGCATTTT. It translates to CAWSSGATQPQHF.